This entry describes one T cell receptor beta chain. The data were obtained in a study of shared clonotypes between healthy human individuals. Naivety among CD8 cells was defined by CD45RO negativity and positive CCR7 selection, thereby excluding terminally differentiated effector memory CD45RA+ cells. The CDR3 spans 14 residues. CDR1 SEHNR and CDR2 FQNEAQ come from the germline V gene (reference sequence). Trimming cost V 8 bases and J 12 bases; bases outside gene matches: 16. The repertoire was sequenced with immunoSEQ multiplex PCR; TCRdb's copy has only in-frame clones and lacks some. The sample holds about 2,100,000 clones, about 92% seen once.

The chain combines TRBV7-9 with TRBJ2-1; TRBD2 matches at 7 bases. Sequencing input: naive CD8+ T cells from PBMCs. The receptor comes from a man younger than 35 in good health. Some clones in this sample may be carry-over from other donors' samples. The CDR3 bases are TGTGCCAGCTCTACCGGACACTCAGCGGGATGGCAGTTCTTC. Translating gives CASSTGHSAGWQFF. Full variable domain (rest looked up from reference TRBV7-9 and TRBJ2-1): DTGVSQNPRHKITKRGQNVTFRCDPISEHNRLYWYRQTLGQGPEFLTYFQNEAQLEKSRLLSDRFSAERPKGSFSTLEIQRTEQGDSAMYLCASSTGHSAGWQFFGPGTRLTVL.